Detailed here is one T cell receptor beta chain. This clone was picked up one time. Its antigen specificity is not known. Base quality data are lacking; no much larger clone is found one base away. CDR3 length: 15 amino acids, cysteine to phenylalanine. Only the CDR3 DNA stays, 45 bases, in frame from base 1. The germline V gene provides CDR1 MDHEN and CDR2 SYDVKM. V ends up 6 bases short and J 7 bases short, with an unmatched junction base count of 14. The data stem from a study of control samples from healthy donors and cancer patients (dated by TCRdb to about 2020). The library relied on the immunoSEQ multiplex PCR assay. TCRdb obtained this table from immuneACCESS and retained in-frame rearrangements with V and J assigned. These tables miss some clones; where compared with another copy, unresolved V genes account for less than half of the shortfall, and the remainder is unexplained. For this sample there are about 410,000 clones; approximately 92% appear just once. The ten top clones hold 5.5% to 8% of the sample.

Input material: PBMCs. The source is a man in his forties with head and neck cancer. The sequence is built from TRBV28 and TRBJ2-5; 7 central bases correspond to TRBD2. The DNA is TGTGCCAGCAGAGCCCCGCTAGCGGACCTACGGACCCAGTACTTC. This sequence encodes CASRAPLADLRTQYF.